Listed here is a single T cell receptor (beta chain). Its antigen is unknown. PCR used 60 Vbeta primers and 13 Jbeta primers. Only in-frame clones appear in the TCRdb table, and some are missing; sequencing was by immunoSEQ multiplex PCR. Here the sample spans 110,000 or so clones, more than 65% being singletons. The sample originates from a study of cytomegalovirus exposure and HLA in healthy donors. Overall study: Among the 350 to 400 donors who were genotyped, about 80% fell in the genetic ancestry cluster that is associated with self-reported Caucasian donors.

Study conclusions and caveats: Segments of the TCR beta V type were, in most cases, productive about 87% or about 30% of the time in an earlier analysis.

The sample taken for sequencing was PBMCs. The receptor was isolated from a man aged 40-55 years in good health and CMV-seropositive.

CDR3 sequence reads: CASSLEGSNSNQPQHF. In DNA, the CDR3 is TGCGCCAGCAGCTTGGAGGGGTCCAATAGCAATCAGCCCCAGCATTTT. The J gene is TRBJ1-5, the V gene TRBV5-1; possibly TRBD1 for D (5 bases). CDR1 is SGHRS and CDR2 is YFSETQ in the germline V gene. The CDR3 is 16 amino acids. The V end was cut by 0 bases, the J end by 0 bases, with 10 bases between.